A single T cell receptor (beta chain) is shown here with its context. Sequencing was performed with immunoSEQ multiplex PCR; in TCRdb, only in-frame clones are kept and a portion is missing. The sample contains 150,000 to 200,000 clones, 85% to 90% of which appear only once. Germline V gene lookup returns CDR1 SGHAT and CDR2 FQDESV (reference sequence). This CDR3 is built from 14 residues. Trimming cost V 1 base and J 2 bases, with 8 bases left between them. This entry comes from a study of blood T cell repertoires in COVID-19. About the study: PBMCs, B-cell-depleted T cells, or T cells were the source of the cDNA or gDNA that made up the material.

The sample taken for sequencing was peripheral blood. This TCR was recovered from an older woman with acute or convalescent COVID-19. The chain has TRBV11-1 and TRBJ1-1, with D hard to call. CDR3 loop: CASSLGVLNTEAFF. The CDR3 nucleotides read TGTGCCAGCAGCTTAGGAGTGCTCAACACTGAAGCTTTCTTT. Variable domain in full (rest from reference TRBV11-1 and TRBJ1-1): EAEVAQSPRYKITEKSQAVAFWCDPISGHATLYWYRQILGQGPELLVQFQDESVVDDSQLPKDRFSAERLKGVDSTLKIQPAELGDSAMYLCASSLGVLNTEAFFGQGTRLTVV.